The present TCR beta chain was sequenced within a study of CD8 T cells in ankylosing spondylitis. Study results and limitations: Seven to nine highly homologous variants formed a TCR beta motif that appeared characteristic of ankylosing spondylitis blood.

This clonotype was seen a handful of times. Its specificity is not known. The CDR3 has 14 residues. CDR1 SEHNR and CDR2 FQNEAQ come from the germline V gene (reference sequence). V lost 3 bases and J lost 5, with 10 bases in between. MiXCR, run by TCRdb on the 5' RACE reads, gives a single entry per CDR3 protein. The table includes 750,000 to 850,000 distinct CDR3 sequences, 12% detected once. Source material: blood, either unsorted or a sorted T cell fraction (not recorded which). The TCR originated in a male donor with ankylosing spondylitis. The V and J genes are TRBV7-9 and TRBJ2-2; D uncertain. The CDR3 here is CASSFLKGTGELFF. The CDR3 nucleotides are TGTGCCAGCAGCTTTCTGAAAGGGACCGGGGAGCTGTTTTTT.